This TCR beta chain was profiled in a study of blood T cell repertoires in COVID-19. Generated by immunoSEQ multiplex PCR, the TCRdb table keeps only in-frame clones and is missing some. The sample consists of around 300,000 clones, under 90% of them appearing once. V dropped 4 bases and J dropped 3; count of bases not matched to a gene: 9. Germline V gene lookup returns CDR1 SGHRS and CDR2 YFSETQ. The CDR3 consists of 15 residues. This clone appeared once. This rearrangement joins TRBV5-1 to TRBJ2-7; 8 nucleotides line up with TRBD1. Sequenced input: peripheral blood. This receptor was taken from a man aged 45-65 years with acute or convalescent COVID-19. The CDR3 here is CASSPGQGGNYEQYF. CDR3 in DNA: TGCGCCAGCAGCCCCGGACAGGGAGGTAACTACGAGCAGTACTTC.